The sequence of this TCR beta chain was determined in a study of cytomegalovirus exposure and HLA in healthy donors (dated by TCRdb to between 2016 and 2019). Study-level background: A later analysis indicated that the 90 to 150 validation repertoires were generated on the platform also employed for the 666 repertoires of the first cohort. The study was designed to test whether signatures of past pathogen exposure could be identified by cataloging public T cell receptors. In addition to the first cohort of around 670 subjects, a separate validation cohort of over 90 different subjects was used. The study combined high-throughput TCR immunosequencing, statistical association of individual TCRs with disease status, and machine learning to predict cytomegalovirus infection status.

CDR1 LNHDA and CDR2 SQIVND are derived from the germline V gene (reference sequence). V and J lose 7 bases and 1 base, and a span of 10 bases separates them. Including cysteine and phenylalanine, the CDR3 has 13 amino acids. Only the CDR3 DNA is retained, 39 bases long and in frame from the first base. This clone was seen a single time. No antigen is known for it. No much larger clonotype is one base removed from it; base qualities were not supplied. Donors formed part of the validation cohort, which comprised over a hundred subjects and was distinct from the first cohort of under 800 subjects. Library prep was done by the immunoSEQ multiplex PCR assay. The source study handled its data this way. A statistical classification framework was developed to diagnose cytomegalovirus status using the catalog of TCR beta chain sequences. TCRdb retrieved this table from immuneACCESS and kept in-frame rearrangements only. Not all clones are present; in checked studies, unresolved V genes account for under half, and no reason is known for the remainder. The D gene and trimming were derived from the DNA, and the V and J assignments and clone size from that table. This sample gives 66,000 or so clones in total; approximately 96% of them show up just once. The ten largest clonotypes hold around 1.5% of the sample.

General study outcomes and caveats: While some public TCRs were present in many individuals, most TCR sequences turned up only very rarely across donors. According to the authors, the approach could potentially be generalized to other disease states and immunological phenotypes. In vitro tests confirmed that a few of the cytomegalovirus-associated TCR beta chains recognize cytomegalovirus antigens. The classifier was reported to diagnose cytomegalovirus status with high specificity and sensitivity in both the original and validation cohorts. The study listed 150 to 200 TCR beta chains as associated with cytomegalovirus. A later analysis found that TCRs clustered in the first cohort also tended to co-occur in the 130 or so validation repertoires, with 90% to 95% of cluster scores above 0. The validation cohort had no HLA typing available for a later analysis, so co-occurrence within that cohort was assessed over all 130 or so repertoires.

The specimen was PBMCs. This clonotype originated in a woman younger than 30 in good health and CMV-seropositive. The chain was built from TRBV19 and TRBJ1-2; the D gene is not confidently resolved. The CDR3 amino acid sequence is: CASNAGLNYGYTF. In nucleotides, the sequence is TGTGCCAGTAACGCAGGCCTTAACTATGGCTACACCTTC. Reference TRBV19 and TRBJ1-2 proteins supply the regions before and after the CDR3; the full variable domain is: DGGITQSPKYLFRKEGQNVTLSCEQNLNHDAMYWYRQDPGQGLRLIYYSQIVNDFQKGDIAEGYSVSREKKESFPLTVTSAQKNPTAFYLCASNAGLNYGYTFGSGTRLTVV.